The TCR beta chain under discussion was sequenced for a study of T cells in Graves' hyperthyroidism and ophthalmopathy. Background on the study: Peripheral blood sampling occurred at initial diagnosis, before any treatment.

The study, taken as a whole, reports: Blood also showed most of the thyroid clonotypes that were expanded above 0.001. The model predicted ophthalmopathy a median around seven months before onset. From stable hyperthyroidism, ophthalmopathy was set apart by a 13 V-J model.

This clonotype was detected many times. The target antigen is unknown. The V end was cut by 1 base, the J end by 8 bases, with 12 bases between. CDR1 and CDR2 from the germline V gene are SGHTA and FQGNSA. The CDR3 totals 14 residues. Template material for amplifying TCR beta CDR3 regions consisted of RNA transcripts. With the HTBI primer set, the TCR CDR3 went through a first round of RT-PCR. TCRdb independently ran MiXCR on the multiplex PCR reads; one entry per CDR3 protein. There are about 330,000 distinct CDR3 sequences in the sample; about an eighth occur only once, and roughly 35% lies in the top ten.

V and J are TRBV7-2 and TRBJ2-1; no firm D call. Sequenced input: blood. The TCR sequence derives from a middle-aged woman with Graves' ophthalmopathy. The CDR3 sequence: CASSLGVAPDEQFF. DNA for the CDR3: TGTGCCAGCAGCTTAGGAGTGGCTCCCGATGAGCAGTTCTTC. The full variable domain, completed using reference TRBV7-2 and TRBJ2-1, is GAGVSQSPSNKVTEKGKDVELRCDPISGHTALYWYRQSLGQGLEFLIYFQGNSAPDKSGLPSDRFSAERTGGSVSTLTIQRTQQEDSAVYLCASSLGVAPDEQFFGPGTRLTVL.